A selection of T cell receptor beta chains follows, all from one sample in a study of CXCR3-negative and CXCR3-positive naive CD8 T cells. No DNA is given; TCRdb re-called the 5' RACE reads and lists each CDR3 protein once. The sample is made up of several thousand distinct CDR3 sequences, and the top ten hold 1.1% of it. Source material: naive CXCR3- CD8+ T cells from blood. These receptors came from a human donor in good health. Some clones in this sample may be carry-over from other donors' samples. CDR3s include the opening cysteine and the closing phenylalanine or tryptophan. Only some rows state a clone size, as once, few, many or a class for expanded clones.

j_call clone_size v_call cdr3_aa
TRBJ2-7 - TRBV15 CATSPRTSGSVYEQYF
TRBJ1-4 medium-sized TRBV5-1 CASSLGQGNEKLFF
TRBJ1-2 medium-sized TRBV14 CASSQGTEPNYGYTF
TRBJ2-1 - TRBV29-1 CSVEGSESSYNEQFF
TRBJ2-3 - TRBV29-1 CSVEDGQGWSTDTQYF
TRBJ2-1 medium-sized TRBV24-1 CATSPSGYEQFF
TRBJ1-6 medium-sized TRBV20-1 CSARDLASLSSYNSPLHF
TRBJ1-2 medium-sized TRBV29-1 CSVGEFGQANYGYTF
TRBJ2-3 - TRBV6-5 CASSSRAGGPADTQYF
TRBJ1-2 medium-sized TRBV7-9 CASSFGDREANYGYTF
TRBJ2-1 medium-sized TRBV7-9 CASSPQGVPNNEQFF
TRBJ2-7 medium-sized TRBV28 CASRPGGNPGEQYF
TRBJ2-3 medium-sized TRBV29-1 CSVEGYLGLAGGSDTQYF
TRBJ2-3 - TRBV6-5 CASSYSRQNTDTQYF
TRBJ2-3 medium-sized TRBV7-9 CASSLPGPDTQYF
TRBJ2-5 - TRBV9 CASSVGRSPQETQYF
TRBJ1-5 - TRBV21-1 CASSIQVVGEQPQHF
TRBJ2-2 - TRBV7-3 CASSPGLGNTGELFF
TRBJ1-5 - TRBV5-6 CASSFWGFGNQPQHF
TRBJ1-4 - TRBV27 CASSPARVPGTEKLFF
TRBJ2-1 - TRBV19 CASSMAGITEQFF
TRBJ2-5 - TRBV11-2 CASSWTSGSQETQYF
TRBJ1-2 medium-sized TRBV29-1 CSVDGPAAYGYTF
TRBJ2-7 - TRBV9 CASSPTSGSSYEQYF
TRBJ2-5 medium-sized TRBV6-1 CASSELAPGETQYF
TRBJ2-3 - TRBV13 CASSPATGEGTDTQYF
TRBJ2-7 - TRBV19 CASSFGASASYEQYF